The rows below give T cell receptor beta chains drawn from one sample of a study of blood T cells in healthy people across ages. TCRdb analysed the 5' RACE reads with MiXCR anew, one entry per CDR3 protein. This sample has 1.5 million or so distinct CDR3 sequences; 42% occur once, and the top ten carry 7% to 9%. The source material was blood. Receptors were obtained from a young woman in good health. Both conserved end residues are part of each CDR3. The D gene is left open where the match is weak. Clone size is stated in some rows and not others, as once, few, many or a class when expanded.

d_call,clone_size,v_call,j_call,cdr3_nt,cdr3_aa
NA,NA,TRBV6-6,TRBJ1-3,TGTGCCAGCACCCTTGGCGACACCATATATTTT,CASTLGDTIYF
NA,NA,TRBV4-1,TRBJ2-7,TGCGCCAGCAGCCAAGTGAAAAGAAACGAGCAGTACTTC,CASSQVKRNEQYF
NA,NA,TRBV3-1,TRBJ2-1,TGTGCCAGCACTAGGGGGGTTGGCTACAATGAGCAGTTCTTC,CASTRGVGYNEQFF
TRBD1,NA,TRBV4-1,TRBJ1-2,TGCGCCAGCAGCCAAGATCCGGGACAGGGGGGAGGTGGCTACACCTTC,CASSQDPGQGGGGYTF
NA,few,TRBV29-1,TRBJ1-1,TGCAGCGTGCTGGGGGAGAACACTGAAGCTTTCTTT,CSVLGENTEAFF
NA,NA,TRBV6-5,TRBJ2-2,TGTGCCAGCAGTCAACGCGGACAGATCACCGGGGAGCTGTTTTTT,CASSQRGQITGELFF
NA,NA,TRBV20-1,TRBJ1-1,TGCAGTGCCGGAGACTGGGTCACTGAAGCTTTCTTT,CSAGDWVTEAFF
TRBD2,NA,TRBV9,TRBJ2-1,TGTGCCAGCAGCCCCCCCCCGAGGTGGACTAGCGGAGACAATGAGCAGTTCTTC,CASSPPPRWTSGDNEQFF
NA,few,TRBV7-9,TRBJ2-7,TGTGCCAGCAGCCACGATCCAAGATACGAGCAGTACTTC,CASSHDPRYEQYF
NA,NA,TRBV6-1,TRBJ1-2,TGTGCCAGCAGTGAACCGGGGTCCGGCTACACCTTC,CASSEPGSGYTF
NA,many,TRBV4-1,TRBJ2-1,TGCGCCAGCAGCCAACAGGGGCAGAACAATGAGCAGTTCTTC,CASSQQGQNNEQFF
NA,NA,TRBV27,TRBJ2-7,TGTGCCAGCAGTTTGCGATCGGCAGGGGCATACAATGAGCAGTACTTC,CASSLRSAGAYNEQYF
NA,NA,TRBV7-2,TRBJ2-4,TGTGCCAGCAGCTTAGTCGGCAGTGGCAAAAACATTCAGTACTTC,CASSLVGSGKNIQYF
NA,NA,TRBV6-2/TRBV6-3,TRBJ2-3,TGTGCCAGCAGTCATTACGGGGAGAAGTGGACAGATACGCAGTATTTT,CASSHYGEKWTDTQYF
NA,NA,TRBV20-1,TRBJ2-3,TGCAGCGCCCCGGAGGGCCTAGGTGCAGATACGCAGTATTTT,CSAPEGLGADTQYF
NA,NA,TRBV6-1,TRBJ2-7,TGTGCCAGCAGTGAACAGGCGGCTGAGTGGCCCTACGAGCAGTACTTC,CASSEQAAEWPYEQYF
TRBD1,few,TRBV24-1,TRBJ2-1,TGTGCCACCAGAGACAGGACAGGGGCATACAATGAGCAGTTCTTC,CATRDRTGAYNEQFF
NA,once,TRBV6-6,TRBJ1-1,TGTGCCAGCACGGTGTTCGTGACTGAAGCTTTCTTT,CASTVFVTEAFF
NA,NA,TRBV12-3/TRBV12-4,TRBJ2-1,TGTGCCAGCAGCTTTGGGGGAAATCGTGAGTATGAGCAGTTCTTC,CASSFGGNREYEQFF
NA,NA,TRBV3-1,TRBJ1-2,TGTGCCAGCAGCCGGGCCAGGGCCAACTATGGCTACACCTTC,CASSRARANYGYTF
TRBD1,NA,TRBV7-7,TRBJ1-4,TGTGCCAGCAGCCCTACAGGGGGCTTTGAAAAACTGTTTTTT,CASSPTGGFEKLFF
NA,NA,TRBV6-6,TRBJ1-5,TGTGCCAGCAGCCGCCGGGCAGATAGCAATCAGCCCCAGCATTTT,CASSRRADSNQPQHF
NA,few,TRBV28,TRBJ2-5,TGTGCCAGCAGCGACGGCAGGGAGGAGACCCAGTACTTC,CASSDGREETQYF
TRBD1,NA,TRBV4-1,TRBJ1-5,TGCGCCAGCAGCCAAGGACAGGGTAAAGGTCAGCCCCAGCATTTT,CASSQGQGKGQPQHF
NA,NA,TRBV6-5,TRBJ2-6,TGTGCCAGCAGCTCCCGTGCGGCCTCTGGGGCCAACGTCCTGACTTTC,CASSSRAASGANVLTF
NA,few,TRBV5-4,TRBJ2-1,TGTGCCAGCAGCACGCCGTTGCTTAATGAGCAGTTCTTC,CASSTPLLNEQFF
NA,few,TRBV6-6,TRBJ1-1,TGTGCCAGCAAATTTACAGGAGAAGCTTTCTTT,CASKFTGEAFF